These 30 T cell receptor beta chains were sequenced from one sample in a study of early T cells in non-severe SARS-CoV-2 infection. TCRdb fed the 5' RACE reads into MiXCR, producing one record per CDR3 protein. Here the sample spans 45,000 or so distinct CDR3 sequences, about 23% being singletons. Here the sequenced sample was whole blood, taken at baseline. The receptors here all came from an adult who was a healthcare worker with PCR-confirmed SARS-CoV-2 infection or an uninfected control (not recorded which).

The V gene is TRBV11-2, the J gene TRBJ2-1; D remains unclear. The germline V and J ends were trimmed by 6 bases and 2 bases, with 14 bases remaining between them. CDR1 is SGHAT and CDR2 is FQNNGV in the germline V gene. This CDR3 comprises 15 residues. This chain's CDR3 is CASSRGGGTYNEQFF. The CDR3 DNA sequence: TGTGCCAGCAGTCGAGGTGGTGGAACCTACAATGAGCAGTTCTTC.

This chain uses TRBV6-2 or TRBV6-3 with TRBJ1-2, with D unclear. CDR1 and CDR2 (germline): MNHEY, SVGEGT. Trimming cost V 5 bases and J 8 bases, with 12 bases left between them. The CDR3 runs to 12 residues. The CDR3 bases are TGTGCCAGCAGTAAAATGCGCAGCGGCTACACCTTC. This sequence encodes CASSKMRSGYTF.

The chain carries TRBV7-6 and TRBJ1-1; the D is unclear. The CDR3 extends over 13 amino acids. Germline V gene sequence: CDR1 SGHVS, CDR2 FNYEAQ. Between the trimmed V and J ends, which lost 5 bases and 2 bases, there was a span of 9 bases. CDR3 residues: CASSPSANTEAFF. The CDR3 DNA reads as TGTGCCAGCAGCCCGTCGGCAAACACTGAAGCTTTCTTT.

This clonotype was counted ten times or more. The chain links TRBV6-1 to TRBJ2-7; D may be TRBD1 (5 bases). The CDR3 is 17 amino acids. CDR1 and CDR2 from the germline V gene are MNHNS and SASEGT. Trimming left V 7 bases short and J 0 bases short, with 22 bases between. The CDR3 protein is CASTPLGTGDFSYEQYF. The CDR3 bases are TGTGCCAGCACCCCCTTAGGTACAGGCGACTTCTCCTACGAGCAGTACTTC.

This clonotype was seen only a few times. A single base separates this from a much larger clone, so it may be a read error. The chain carries TRBV7-9 and TRBJ1-2; 7 nucleotides align to TRBD1. CDR1 is SEHNR, CDR2 FQNEAQ, per germline (reference sequence). V lost 2 bases, J lost 2 bases, and 5 bases stayed unmatched. The CDR3 is 15 amino acids. CDR3 in amino acids: CASSLIQGKNYGYTF. DNA for the CDR3: TGTGCCAGCAGCTTAATACAGGGGAAAAACTATGGCTACACCTTC.

This clonotype was observed a few times. This sequence joins TRBV3-1 and TRBJ2-7; TRBD1 matches at 7 bases. The CDR3 has 13 residues. Germline lookup yields CDR1 LGHDT and CDR2 YNNKEL (reference sequence). Germline trimming cut 4 bases from V and 5 bases from J; bases unmatched to any gene: 5. The CDR3 reads CASSPTGMNEQYF. The CDR3 bases are TGTGCCAGCAGCCCGACAGGGATGAACGAGCAGTACTTC.

The chain links TRBV19 to TRBJ2-7, with no clear D. Germline lookup yields CDR1 LNHDA and CDR2 SQIVND (reference sequence). The CDR3 sequence is 12 residues long. The V gene lost 1 base and the J gene lost 5 bases, with 6 bases spanning the gap. In DNA form, the CDR3 reads TGTGCCAGTAGTATAGGCACCAACGAGCAGTACTTC. Its protein is CASSIGTNEQYF.

The rearrangement joins TRBV15 to TRBJ2-3, with D perhaps matching TRBD1 (5 bases). Germline values: CDR1 LNHNV, CDR2 YYDKDF (reference sequence). The CDR3 is made up of 16 amino acids. The V end lost 0 bases, the J end lost 2 bases, and 12 bases lay between the germline ends. This CDR3 reads CATSRDNRLATDTQYF. In DNA form, the CDR3 reads TGTGCCACCAGCAGAGATAACAGGTTAGCCACAGATACGCAGTATTTT.

This clonotype has more than one count but fewer than ten. V is TRBV7-2 and J is TRBJ1-2; tentative D call: TRBD1 (6 bases). In germline, CDR1 is SGHTA, CDR2 FQGNSA. The CDR3 spans 12 residues. The V and J ends lost 5 bases and 5 bases respectively, with 9 bases between them. CDR3 sequence (DNA): TGTGCCAGCAGCCAACAGGGATATGGCTACACCTTC. Protein sequence: CASSQQGYGYTF.

CDR3 coding DNA: TGCAGTGCTAGACGCGGGCCAATCTACGAGCAGTACTTC. Its translation is CSARRGPIYEQYF. This rearrangement joins TRBV20-1 to TRBJ2-7; perhaps TRBD2 as D (5 bases). Germline CDR1 reads DFQATT; CDR2 reads SNEGSKA (reference sequence). V lost 2 bases and J lost 3, with 11 bases in between. This CDR3 is built from 13 residues.

The chain joins TRBV12-3 or TRBV12-4 to TRBJ2-7, with 8 positions matching TRBD1. The V gene end was trimmed by 5 bases and the J gene end by 3 bases; junction bases not matched to a gene: 9. The CDR3 totals 15 residues. Here the CDR3 DNA reads TGTGCCAGCAGTACGGACAGGGCGGGTATCTACGAGCAGTACTTC. This sequence encodes CASSTDRAGIYEQYF.

The rearrangement joins TRBV29-1 to TRBJ2-7, with 10 bases identical to TRBD1. The ends lost 6 bases at V and 3 bases at J; junction bases unmatched: 8. The length of the CDR3 is 14 residues. CDR1 is SQVTM and CDR2 is ANQGSEA in the germline V gene. This CDR3 reads CSVYSGTGVYEQYF. As DNA, the CDR3 is TGCAGCGTGTACTCCGGGACAGGGGTCTACGAGCAGTACTTC.

In this sample, this clonotype turned up a few times. The chain uses TRBV7-2 and TRBJ2-7, with D perhaps matching TRBD1 or TRBD2 (5 bases each). The ends were cut back, 8 bases at V and 0 bases at J, with 14 bases in the middle. The CDR3 runs 14 residues. Germline CDR1 reads SGHTA; CDR2 reads FQGNSA. CDR3 bases: TGTGCCAGCCTCATGGGACGGAGCTCCTACGAGCAGTACTTC. It translates to CASLMGRSSYEQYF.

This clonotype has ten or more counts. This rearrangement joins TRBV9 to TRBJ1-5; tentatively, D is TRBD1 (5 bases). This CDR3 is built from 14 residues. V lost 4 bases, J lost 5 bases, and 13 bases lay in between. CDR1 is SGDLS and CDR2 is YYNGEE in the germline V gene. This chain's CDR3 is CASSFRAFDQPQHF. As DNA, the CDR3 is TGTGCCAGCAGCTTCAGGGCTTTCGATCAGCCCCAGCATTTT.

V and J are TRBV7-2 and TRBJ2-5, with 9 bases matching TRBD2. Germline V gives CDR1 SGHTA, CDR2 FQGNSA. The CDR3 runs 17 residues. Germline trimming cut 2 bases from V and 0 bases from J; bases unmatched to any gene: 7. This CDR3 is CASSLLAAGGHQETQYF. Written as DNA, the CDR3 is TGTGCCAGCAGCTTACTGGCAGCGGGGGGCCACCAAGAGACCCAGTACTTC.

This clonotype came up many times. This rearrangement joins TRBV2 to TRBJ1-6; TRBD1 might be the D (6 bases). The CDR3 covers 12 residues. In germline, CDR1 is SNHLY, CDR2 FYNNEI. The V gene lost 10 bases and the J gene lost 7 bases, with 11 bases spanning the gap. The CDR3 DNA is TGTGCCACCACAGGGAGCAATTCACCCCTCCACTTT. This codes for CATTGSNSPLHF.

This clonotype was picked up a small number of times. The chain has TRBV7-3 and TRBJ2-2; D is ambiguous. CDR1 is SGHTA, CDR2 FQGTGA, per germline. The CDR3 sequence is 13 residues long. The V end was cut by 5 bases, the J end by 5 bases, with 9 bases between. The CDR3 DNA is TGTGCCAGCAGCCAACAGCCTACCGGGGAGCTGTTTTTT. Translated: CASSQQPTGELFF.

The chain employs TRBV10-2 and TRBJ2-7; TRBD2 is a possible D gene (6 bases). Germline V gene data show CDR1 as WSHSY and CDR2 as SAAADI. The germline V and J ends were trimmed by 7 bases and 0 bases, with 13 bases remaining between them. This CDR3 region has 14 residues. The chain's CDR3 is CASIARGTSYEQYF. For the CDR3, the DNA is TGCGCCAGCATAGCTCGCGGGACCTCCTACGAGCAGTACTTC.

This clonotype was detected many times. This sequence joins TRBV6-2 or TRBV6-3 and TRBJ2-6, with D possibly being TRBD2 (6 bases). V shed 2 bases and J shed 0 bases, with 11 bases lying between them. This CDR3 has 17 residues. CDR1 and CDR2 from the germline V gene are MNHEY and SVGEGT. CDR3 loop: CASSYGGSFSGANVLTF. CDR3 bases: TGTGCCAGCAGTTACGGAGGGTCCTTCTCTGGGGCCAACGTCCTGACTTTC.

This clonotype came up a few times. V is TRBV29-1 and J is TRBJ2-5; TRBD2 is a possible D gene (5 bases). The CDR3 loop spans 13 amino acids. V gave up 7 bases and J gave up 7 bases, with 19 bases separating them. In germline, CDR1 is SQVTM, CDR2 ANQGSEA. DNA for the CDR3: TGCAGCGCGTCGCCCGGACTTACGGGGACCCAGTACTTC. It encodes CSASPGLTGTQYF.

The chain employs TRBV20-1 and TRBJ2-1; a possible D gene is TRBD2 (6 bases). The germline V and J ends were trimmed by 6 bases and 9 bases, with 15 bases remaining between them. The germline V gene encodes CDR1 DFQATT and CDR2 SNEGSKA (reference sequence). The CDR3 has 12 amino acids. CDR3: CSAGGAASEQFF. The CDR3 DNA reads TGCAGTGCCGGAGGGGCAGCAAGTGAGCAGTTCTTC.

The table lists this clonotype with a few counts. V and J are TRBV6-2 or TRBV6-3 and TRBJ2-3; D is uncertain. V shed 4 bases and J shed 1 base, with 9 bases lying between them. The germline V gene has CDR1 MNHEY and CDR2 SVGEGT. This CDR3 region has 14 residues. CDR3 nucleotide sequence: TGTGCCAGCAGTTCCTTCCAGGGCACAGATACGCAGTATTTT. Protein sequence: CASSSFQGTDTQYF.

The rearrangement uses TRBV27 and TRBJ2-1, with D perhaps TRBD1 or TRBD2 (5 bases each). Germline V gives CDR1 MNHEY, CDR2 SMNVEV (reference sequence). Trimming removed 7 bases from V and 1 base from J, with 14 bases in between. The CDR3 has 15 residues. As DNA, the CDR3 is TGTGCCAGCAATCCCATTGGGGGTTCCTACAATGAGCAGTTCTTC. Translated: CASNPIGGSYNEQFF.

A few counts support this clonotype. The rearrangement uses TRBV9 and TRBJ2-7, with TRBD1 matching 9 bases. Per germline, CDR1 SGDLS and CDR2 YYNGEE. The CDR3 has 14 residues. V trimming: 3 bases; J trimming: 7 bases; junction bases outside the gene matches: 8. CDR3 sequence reads: CASSGGDRVWEQYF. CDR3 bases: TGTGCCAGCAGCGGAGGGGACAGGGTTTGGGAGCAGTACTTC.

This clonotype was observed at least ten times. J is TRBJ2-3 and V is TRBV4-3; D might be TRBD1 (5 bases). This CDR3 contains 16 residues. Between the trimmed V and J ends, which lost 1 base and 2 bases, there was a span of 13 bases. From germline, CDR1 is LGHNA and CDR2 YSLEER. Here the CDR3 DNA reads TGCGCCAGCAGCCAAGCCTGGGGCAGGAACACAGATACGCAGTATTTT. It yields the protein CASSQAWGRNTDTQYF.

As DNA, the CDR3 is TGTGCCAGCTCACCACCGGGACAAGGAGAGACCCAGTACTTC. Translated, it gives CASSPPGQGETQYF. This chain links TRBV18 with TRBJ2-5; tentatively, D is TRBD1 (6 bases). Germline CDR1 KGHSH, CDR2 LQKENI. The CDR3 consists of 14 residues. The ends were cut back, 0 bases at V and 4 bases at J, with 9 bases in the middle.

As to this clonotype: At one boundary the junction diverges from the germline segment, which might be a read error. The chain joins TRBV3-1 to TRBJ2-7; tentatively, D is TRBD1 (7 bases). Germline assignment: CDR1 LGHDT and CDR2 YNNKEL (reference sequence). This CDR3 is 11 amino acids long. This CDR3 reads CASSQAGGQSF. As DNA, the CDR3 is TGTGCCAGCAGCCAAGCCGGGGGACAGAGCTTC.

The rearrangement links TRBV5-4 to TRBJ2-1; D uncertain. This CDR3 contains 15 residues. V lost 0 bases and J 4 bases, leaving 11 bases between the germline ends. Germline V lookup: CDR1 SGHNT, CDR2 YYREEE (reference sequence). The CDR3 here is CASSLEWAAYNEQFF. The CDR3 region has the DNA TGTGCCAGCAGCTTGGAATGGGCAGCGTACAATGAGCAGTTCTTC.

This clonotype was seen a few times. This chain uses TRBV20-1 with TRBJ2-2; D may be TRBD2 (7 bases). Trimming removed 5 bases from V and 4 bases from J, with 17 bases in between. Germline lookup yields CDR1 DFQATT and CDR2 SNEGSKA (reference sequence). The CDR3 length is 15 residues. The CDR3 DNA follows: TGCAGTGCTTGGGCAGCAGGGGAGGGCACCGGGGAGCTGTTTTTT. Amino acid sequence: CSAWAAGEGTGELFF.

This clonotype was seen a few times. The chain is built from TRBV12-3 or TRBV12-4 and TRBJ2-7; 8 bases map to TRBD1. J lost 6 bases, V lost 6 bases, and 7 bases had no gene match. The CDR3 consists of 13 residues. The CDR3 nucleotides read TGTGCCAGCAGCCCGGACAGGGAACTCGAGCAGTACTTC. It yields the protein CASSPDRELEQYF.